The present TCR beta chain was sequenced within a study of T cell responses to AZD1222 COVID-19 vaccine. Overall study findings and caveats: Repertoire collection took place solely once the T cell response had peaked. Clonal diversity may have been underestimated, and the donors were mostly white British, with more females than males. Among vaccine-associated CD4 TCRs, coverage spanned spike, with dominance at 160-218 and 743-854. Spike-specific TCRs gained breadth and depth after people received two AZD1222 doses.

CDR3 size: 13 residues. Trimming shortened V by 3 bases and J by 2 bases, and 7 bases separated the two germline ends. This clone was observed once. The antigen remains unidentified. Other nucleotide sequences in the sample specify the same CDR3. Assay used: immunoSEQ multiplex PCR; TCRdb lists only in-frame clones, some missing. The sample contains some 150,000 clones, around 90% of which appear only once. The sequences come from peripheral blood, collected 28 days after the second AZD1222 dose. This clonotype was obtained from an adult who received the AZD1222 COVID-19 vaccine. The chain uses TRBV12-3 or TRBV12-4 and TRBJ1-1, with D tentatively TRBD1 (5 bases). DNA of the CDR3: TGTGCCAGCAGTTTTGGGGGAAACACTGAAGCTTTCTTT. Protein sequence: CASSFGGNTEAFF.